Sequencing of this TCR beta chain was carried out in a study of T cell repertoires in cytomegalovirus infection. Study-wide results and limits: HLA-C-restricted, CMV-specific TCR beta clonotypes were dominant ex vivo.

TCRdb called the reads again in MiXCR, with one record for every CDR3 protein. The sample shows some 500,000 distinct CDR3 sequences, under 45% of them seen only once. Per the germline V gene, CDR1 is SGHRS and CDR2 is YFSETQ. Trimming removed 0 bases from V and 6 bases from J, with 11 bases in between. This CDR3 comprises 14 residues. A single count supports this clonotype. What it recognizes is unknown. The chain uses TRBV5-1 and TRBJ2-3; D possibly corresponds to TRBD1 (5 bases). The sample in question was cultured PBMCs, obtained from culture after CMV antigen stimulation. The sequence derives from a human donor in good health (CMV status not recorded). Some clones in this sample may be carry-over from other donors' samples. The CDR3 region has the DNA TGCGCCAGCAGCTTGGTCCAGGGTGACGATACGCAGTATTTT. As protein: CASSLVQGDDTQYF.